Below, 27 T cell receptor beta chains from the same sample are listed, as sequenced in a study of technical replicates of blood from four donors. TCRdb keeps only in-frame clones here, not all; method: immunoSEQ multiplex PCR. The sample has some 57,000 clones; around nine tenths are singletons. Sequences were obtained from PBMCs. Every receptor here comes from a human donor in good health. Some clones in this sample may be carry-over from other donors' samples.

V gene TRBV25-1 combines with J gene TRBJ1-4; D might be TRBD1 (6 bases). The ends were cut back, 6 bases at V and 4 bases at J, with 18 bases in the middle. CDR1 and CDR2 (germline): MGHDK, SYGVNS. There are 16 residues in the CDR3. DNA of the CDR3: TGTGCCAGCAGGCGGAGTCGGGGGGGCCATAATGAAAAACTGTTTTTT. Amino acids: CASRRSRGGHNEKLFF.

This clone was seen once. The chain joins TRBV5-4 to TRBJ1-2; unclear D gene. Trimming pared 3 bases from V and 2 bases from J, leaving 17 bases between. The CDR3 extends over 16 amino acids. Germline-derived CDR1 and CDR2 are SGHNT and YYREEE (reference sequence). The CDR3, as DNA: TGTGCCAGCAGCTCAGGACGGATACGAGGGAACTATGGCTACACCTTC. Its translation: CASSSGRIRGNYGYTF.

This chain joins TRBV7-3 and TRBJ2-7; 10 nucleotides line up with TRBD2. CDR1 and CDR2 (germline): SGHTA, FQGTGA. The length of the CDR3 is 16 residues. V trimming: 7 bases; J trimming: 4 bases; junction bases outside the gene matches: 13. The CDR3 nucleotides read TGTGCCAGCATCCCCCTAGCCACTAGCGGGAATTACGAGCAGTACTTC. Amino acids: CASIPLATSGNYEQYF.

This sequence joins TRBV9 and TRBJ2-3, with D maybe TRBD2 (5 bases). CDR3 length equals 16 residues. Germline values: CDR1 SGDLS, CDR2 YYNGEE. V lost 4 bases to trimming and J lost 0 bases, with 15 bases between them. Here the CDR3 reads CASSLRGQTSTDTQYF. CDR3 DNA: TGTGCCAGCAGCTTGAGAGGGCAAACTAGCACAGATACGCAGTATTTT.

The chain couples TRBV7-9 to TRBJ1-2, with D hard to call. The CDR3 totals 13 residues. V lost 7 bases, J lost 8 bases, and 17 bases lay in between. Per germline, CDR1 SEHNR and CDR2 FQNEAQ (reference sequence). Here the CDR3 reads CASTPTGLEGYTF. The DNA for the CDR3 is TGTGCCAGCACCCCCACGGGGTTAGAAGGCTACACCTTC.

The J gene is TRBJ1-2, the V gene TRBV7-2; D remains ambiguous. V was clipped by 5 bases and J by 6 bases, with 16 bases between them. Germline V gene sequence: CDR1 SGHTA, CDR2 FQGNSA. This CDR3 is 14 amino acids long. Here the CDR3 DNA reads TGTGCCAGCAGCCCGTATACGACAACGGATGGCTACACCTTC. Protein sequence: CASSPYTTTDGYTF. The full variable domain, with the rest looked up from reference TRBV7-2 and TRBJ1-2, is GAGVSQSPSNKVTEKGKDVELRCDPISGHTALYWYRQSLGQGLEFLIYFQGNSAPDKSGLPSDRFSAERTGGSVSTLTIQRTQQEDSAVYLCASSPYTTTDGYTFGSGTRLTVV.

J is TRBJ2-3 and V is TRBV13; TRBD2 aligns across 12 bases. The germline CDR1 and CDR2 sequences are PRHDT and FYEKMQ (reference sequence). Trimming cost V 5 bases and J 4 bases; bases outside gene matches: 7. The CDR3 is 16 amino acids. The CDR3 nucleotides read TGTGCCAGCAGCCCTCCCACTAGCGGGGGGTCAGATACGCAGTATTTT. This codes for CASSPPTSGGSDTQYF.

The chain couples TRBV23-1 to TRBJ2-3; 7 nucleotides line up with TRBD1. TRBV23-1 is annotated as an ORF whose role is uncertain. CDR3 size: 16 residues. J was trimmed by 0 bases and V by 4 bases; bases with no gene match: 7. CDR3 region: CASSRVDRTSTDTQYF. The CDR3 region has the DNA TGCGCCAGCAGTCGAGTGGACAGGACTAGCACAGATACGCAGTATTTT.

V is TRBV19 and J is TRBJ2-7; 8 bases are a match to TRBD2. This CDR3 is 17 amino acids long. Trimming took 4 bases from V and 6 from J; bases not matched to a gene: 17. Germline CDR1 is LNHDA and CDR2 is SQIVND (reference sequence). The CDR3, as DNA: TGTGCCAGTAGTAGAGTACTAGCGGAGACCCCCTTGGGCGAGCAGTACTTC. This sequence encodes CASSRVLAETPLGEQYF.

The CDR3 protein is CASSRTSGASTDTQYF. The CDR3 bases are TGCGCCAGCAGTCGGACTAGCGGGGCCAGCACAGATACGCAGTATTTT. The V call is TRBV4-3, the J call TRBJ2-3; 12 nucleotides align to TRBD2. The CDR3 runs to 16 residues. The V gene end was trimmed by 6 bases and the J gene end by 0 bases; junction bases not matched to a gene: 4. The germline CDR1 and CDR2 sequences are LGHNA and YSLEER.

The chain couples TRBV14 to TRBJ2-1; TRBD2 matches at 11 bases. Germline-derived CDR1 and CDR2 are SGHDN and FVKESK. V shed 0 bases and J 12 bases; nucleotides not matched to a gene: 7. The CDR3 loop spans 15 amino acids. In DNA, the CDR3 is TGTGCCAGCAGCCAAGATCTGCTAGCGGGGGGTGTGCAGTTCTTC. Translating gives CASSQDLLAGGVQFF.

This clone was seen just once. The chain couples TRBV15 to TRBJ2-5, with unresolved D. Germline assignment: CDR1 LNHNV and CDR2 YYDKDF (reference sequence). The CDR3 sequence is 13 residues long. Trimming pared 8 bases from V and 1 base from J, leaving 11 bases between. The CDR3 region has the DNA TGTGCCACCGCTTGGGCAGCCCAAGAGACCCAGTACTTC. This gives the protein CATAWAAQETQYF.

The chain links TRBV11-2 to TRBJ1-2; unclear D gene. CDR1 is SGHAT and CDR2 is FQNNGV in the germline V gene. This CDR3 is 14 amino acids long. V lost 1 base and J 8 bases, leaving 14 bases between the germline ends. CDR3 region: CASSLAVGSWGYTF. CDR3 bases: TGTGCCAGCAGCTTAGCGGTCGGTTCGTGGGGCTACACCTTC.

This rearrangement joins TRBV7-9 to TRBJ1-2; D is unresolved. The CDR3 extends over 13 amino acids. Trimming cost V 2 bases and J 4 bases, with 8 bases left between them. Germline V lookup: CDR1 SEHNR, CDR2 FQNEAQ (reference sequence). CDR3 nucleotide sequence: TGTGCCAGCAGCTTAAGTGCGTCCTATGGCTACACCTTC. Translation: CASSLSASYGYTF.

The chain couples TRBV6-1 to TRBJ2-7; D uncertain. The ends were cut back, 2 bases at V and 0 bases at J, with 5 bases in the middle. Germline loops: CDR1 MNHNS, CDR2 SASEGT. The length of the CDR3 is 13 residues. CDR3 sequence (DNA): TGTGCCAGCAGTGAATACGGCTCCTACGAGCAGTACTTC. The encoded protein is CASSEYGSYEQYF.

V usage is TRBV5-4 and J usage is TRBJ2-1; 14 bases agree with TRBD2. Germline CDR1 is SGHNT and CDR2 is YYREEE (reference sequence). V was clipped by 4 bases and J by 9 bases; unmatched bases: 9. The CDR3 has 16 amino acids. In DNA, the CDR3 is TGTGCCAGCAGCCAGGAAGGACTAGCGGGAGGCGGTGAGCAGTTCTTC. Translated: CASSQEGLAGGGEQFF.

The J gene is TRBJ2-1, the V gene TRBV5-1; 13 positions agree with TRBD2. Germline CDR1 is SGHRS and CDR2 is YFSETQ. This CDR3 region has 16 residues. The V segment lost 0 bases and the J segment 4 bases; nucleotides outside the gene matches: 1. The CDR3 spells CASSLGGLAGYNEQFF. The CDR3, as DNA: TGCGCCAGCAGCTTGGGGGGACTAGCGGGGTACAATGAGCAGTTCTTC.

This clone was observed a single time. This chain connects TRBV7-9 to TRBJ2-3; 7 nucleotides line up with TRBD2. V trimming: 5 bases; J trimming: 5 bases; junction bases outside the gene matches: 7. In germline, CDR1 is SEHNR, CDR2 FQNEAQ (reference sequence). CDR3 length: 14 residues. The CDR3 region is CASSLLAAGDTQYF. The CDR3 bases are TGTGCCAGCAGCCTTCTAGCGGCTGGAGATACGCAGTATTTT.

This clone came up once. The chain has TRBV1 and TRBJ2-1; no DNA check was done on the table's D call, TRBD2. TRBV1 is labeled a pseudogene. The CDR3 has 12 residues. This chain's CDR3 is CTSSPGRGGEFF. CDR3 in DNA: TGCACCAGCAGCCCGGGGCGGGGGGGCGAGTTCTTC.

This chain links TRBV6-5 with TRBJ2-5; TRBD1 matches 9 bases. V shed 5 bases and J 6 bases; nucleotides not matched to a gene: 10. Per germline, CDR1 MNHEY and CDR2 SVGAGI. This CDR3 region has 15 residues. The CDR3 protein is CASSHPTGGAKTQYF. The CDR3 bases are TGTGCCAGCAGTCACCCAACAGGGGGCGCGAAGACCCAGTACTTC.

This clone appeared a few times. The rearrangement uses TRBV4-3 and TRBJ2-5; 14 bases agree with TRBD2. This CDR3 region has 15 residues. The germline CDR1 and CDR2 sequences are LGHNA and YSLEER. The J segment lost 6 bases and the V segment lost 4 bases, leaving 4 bases of the junction unmatched. The DNA of the CDR3 is TGCGCCAGCAGCCTCAGGACTAGCGGGAGGCAGACCCAGTACTTC. Translating it yields CASSLRTSGRQTQYF.

The J gene is TRBJ1-5, the V gene TRBV19, with 9 bases lining up with TRBD1. V gave up 5 bases and J gave up 5 bases; unmatched junction bases: 7. The CDR3 runs 15 residues. CDR1 and CDR2 from the germline V gene are LNHDA and SQIVND (reference sequence). In DNA form, the CDR3 reads TGTGCCAGTAGTTTGGGACAGGGAATGCATCAGCCCCAGCATTTT. This encodes CASSLGQGMHQPQHF. Full variable domain (missing parts from reference TRBV19 and TRBJ1-5): DGGITQSPKYLFRKEGQNVTLSCEQNLNHDAMYWYRQDPGQGLRLIYYSQIVNDFQKGDIAEGYSVSREKKESFPLTVTSAQKNPTAFYLCASSLGQGMHQPQHFGDGTRLSIL.

The chain recombines TRBV6-5 with TRBJ2-7, with 7 bases matching TRBD1. Trimming at V came to 2 bases and at J to 2 bases, leaving 6 bases not matched to a gene. Germline values: CDR1 MNHEY, CDR2 SVGAGI. There are 15 residues in the CDR3. The CDR3 sequence is CASSYRRDRAYEQYF. The CDR3 bases are TGTGCCAGCAGTTACCGACGGGACAGAGCCTACGAGCAGTACTTC.

The V gene is TRBV19, the J gene TRBJ2-7, with D possibly being TRBD1 (6 bases). This CDR3 is built from 14 residues. Per the germline V gene, CDR1 is LNHDA and CDR2 is SQIVND (reference sequence). Trimming left V 3 bases short and J 1 base short, with 10 bases between. CDR3 amino acids: CASSIATGSYEQYF. DNA for the CDR3: TGTGCCAGTAGTATCGCCACAGGGTCCTACGAGCAGTACTTC. Combining the CDR3 with reference TRBV19 and TRBJ2-7 gives the whole variable domain DGGITQSPKYLFRKEGQNVTLSCEQNLNHDAMYWYRQDPGQGLRLIYYSQIVNDFQKGDIAEGYSVSREKKESFPLTVTSAQKNPTAFYLCASSIATGSYEQYFGPGTRLTVT.

The chain combines TRBV13 with TRBJ2-1; 11 bases are a match to TRBD1. The V gene's germline CDR1 is PRHDT and CDR2 FYEKMQ (reference sequence). The length of the CDR3 is 14 residues. J was trimmed by 10 bases and V by 4 bases; bases with no gene match: 6. CDR3 sequence: CASSWGQGGREQFF. Written as DNA, the CDR3 is TGTGCCAGCAGCTGGGGACAGGGGGGGCGGGAGCAGTTCTTC.

The count of this clone is one. The V and J genes are TRBV15 and TRBJ1-6; the match to TRBD1 covers 10 bases. Germline lookup yields CDR1 LNHNV and CDR2 YYDKDF (reference sequence). The CDR3 is made up of 15 amino acids. V gave up 3 bases and J gave up 8 bases; unmatched junction bases: 4. The CDR3 loop reads CATSSGGQGYSPLHF. For the CDR3, the DNA is TGTGCCACCAGCAGTGGGGGACAGGGGTATTCACCCCTCCACTTT.

This chain joins TRBV29-1 and TRBJ2-3; 11 bases fit TRBD2. The CDR3 sequence is 14 residues long. J lost 2 bases, V lost 6 bases, and 4 bases had no gene match. Germline values: CDR1 SQVTM, CDR2 ANQGSEA. CDR3 sequence: CSVVLAGATDTQYF. CDR3 DNA: TGCAGCGTCGTACTAGCGGGAGCCACAGATACGCAGTATTTT.